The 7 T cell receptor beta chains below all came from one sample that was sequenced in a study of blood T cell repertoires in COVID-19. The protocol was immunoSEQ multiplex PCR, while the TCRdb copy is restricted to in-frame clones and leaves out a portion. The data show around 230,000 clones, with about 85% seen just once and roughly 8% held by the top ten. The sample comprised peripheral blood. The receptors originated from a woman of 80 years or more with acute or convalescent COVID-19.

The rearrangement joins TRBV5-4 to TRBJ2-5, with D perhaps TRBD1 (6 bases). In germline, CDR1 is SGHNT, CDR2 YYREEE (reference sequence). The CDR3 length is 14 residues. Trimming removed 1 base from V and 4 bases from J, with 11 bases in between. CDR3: CASSLTGQGETQYF. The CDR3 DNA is TGTGCCAGCAGCTTGACAGGGCAGGGAGAGACCCAGTACTTC.

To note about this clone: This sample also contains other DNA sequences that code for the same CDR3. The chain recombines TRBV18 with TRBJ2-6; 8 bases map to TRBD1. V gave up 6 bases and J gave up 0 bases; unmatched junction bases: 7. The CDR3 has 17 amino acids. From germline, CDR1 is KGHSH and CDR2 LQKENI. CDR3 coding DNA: TGTGCCAGCTCCCGGGGACAGGCGAGCTCTGGGGCCAACGTCCTGACTTTC. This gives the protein CASSRGQASSGANVLTF.

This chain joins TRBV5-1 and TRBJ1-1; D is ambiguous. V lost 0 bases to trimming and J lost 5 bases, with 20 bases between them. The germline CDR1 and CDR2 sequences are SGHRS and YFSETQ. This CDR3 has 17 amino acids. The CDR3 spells CASSLAGAGSRGTEAFF. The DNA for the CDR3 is TGCGCCAGCAGCTTGGCAGGTGCGGGATCACGGGGTACTGAAGCTTTCTTT.

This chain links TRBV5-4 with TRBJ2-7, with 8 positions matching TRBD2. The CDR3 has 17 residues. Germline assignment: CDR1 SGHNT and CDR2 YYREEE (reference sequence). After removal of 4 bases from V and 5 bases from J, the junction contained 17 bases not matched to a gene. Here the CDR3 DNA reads TGTGCCAGCAGCCCGGGGGGCGGGAGGCCGGGGATCGACGAGCAGTACTTC. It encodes CASSPGGGRPGIDEQYF.

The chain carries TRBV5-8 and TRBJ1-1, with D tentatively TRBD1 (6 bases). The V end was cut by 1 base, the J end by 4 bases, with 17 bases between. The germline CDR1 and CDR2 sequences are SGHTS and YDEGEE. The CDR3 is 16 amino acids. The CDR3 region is CASSLRKDSRSTEAFF. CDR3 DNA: TGTGCCAGCAGCTTGAGAAAGGACAGTCGGTCCACTGAAGCTTTCTTT.

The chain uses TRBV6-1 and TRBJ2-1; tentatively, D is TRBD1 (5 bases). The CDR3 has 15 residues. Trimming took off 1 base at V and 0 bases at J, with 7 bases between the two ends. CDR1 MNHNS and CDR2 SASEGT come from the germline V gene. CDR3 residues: CASSEVDSSYNEQFF. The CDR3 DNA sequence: TGTGCCAGCAGTGAAGTCGACAGCTCCTACAATGAGCAGTTCTTC.

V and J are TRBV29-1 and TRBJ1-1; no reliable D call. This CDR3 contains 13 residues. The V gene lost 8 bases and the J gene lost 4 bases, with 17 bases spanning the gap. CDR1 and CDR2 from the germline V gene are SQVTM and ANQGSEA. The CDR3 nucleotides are TGCAGCCCAGGCGGGGTATCGGGCACTGAAGCTTTCTTT. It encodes CSPGGVSGTEAFF. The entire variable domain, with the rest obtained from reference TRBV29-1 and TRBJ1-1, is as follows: SAVISQKPSRDICQRGTSLTIQCQVDSQVTMMFWYRQQPGQSLTLIATANQGSEATYESGFVIDKFPISRPNLTFSTLTVSNMSPEDSSIYLCSPGGVSGTEAFFGQGTRLTVV.